Shown below are 17 T cell receptor beta chains from a single sample sequenced in a study of human T cells and chemical hapten exposure. TCRdb used MiXCR to reprocess the RACE reads, holding one entry per CDR3 protein. Here the sample spans 80,000 to 95,000 distinct CDR3 sequences, 9.6% being singletons. The time point is: pre-sensitization, week 0. The treatment denotes: therapeutic diphenylcyclopropenone sensitization with weekly scalp DPC. The sample was whole blood, taken in connection with sensitization to the hapten diphenylcyclopropenone (DPC). The origin of the receptors is a woman in her thirties or forties with alopecia areata. Some clones in this sample may be carry-over from other donors' samples.

This clonotype appeared many times. The chain recombines TRBV19 with TRBJ2-2; 7 nucleotides align to TRBD1. The CDR3 is made up of 14 amino acids. The ends lost 9 bases at V and 6 bases at J; junction bases unmatched: 10. Germline assignment: CDR1 LNHDA and CDR2 SQIVND (reference sequence). In DNA form, the CDR3 reads TGTGCCAGCTCACAGGGGCAGGGGGCCGGGGAGCTGTTTTTT. This sequence encodes CASSQGQGAGELFF.

This clonotype has only a few counts. The chain is built from TRBV7-2 and TRBJ2-7; 7 bases are a match to TRBD1. The germline V gene has CDR1 SGHTA and CDR2 FQGNSA. There are 16 residues in the CDR3. V shed 4 bases, J shed 7 bases, and the junction held 16 bases outside the gene matches. CDR3 sequence: CASSSPVGDRAREQYF. In nucleotides, the CDR3 is TGTGCCAGCAGCTCCCCCGTGGGTGACAGGGCCAGGGAGCAGTACTTC.

This chain links TRBV6-5 with TRBJ1-5; the D gene is possibly TRBD1 (6 bases). Trimming left V 5 bases short and J 9 bases short, with 14 bases between. The CDR3 has 13 amino acids. Germline V CDR1 and CDR2: MNHEY, SVGAGI. The CDR3 sequence: CASSNGGQTPQHF. The DNA of the CDR3 is TGTGCCAGCAGTAACGGGGGGCAAACGCCCCAGCATTTT.

At least ten counts were recorded for this clonotype. The chain has TRBV11-2 and TRBJ1-2, with 10 bases identical to TRBD1. The CDR3 sequence is 15 residues long. With V trimmed by 5 bases and J by 4 bases, 7 bases remained unmatched. Germline V lookup: CDR1 SGHAT, CDR2 FQNNGV. CDR3 sequence (DNA): TGTGCCAGCAGCCTGGGACAGGGGAGGATCTATGGCTACACCTTC. It codes for CASSLGQGRIYGYTF.

This clonotype was seen repeatedly, ten times or more. The chain links TRBV7-9 to TRBJ1-4; TRBD1 matches 7 bases. The CDR3 is 15 amino acids. Trimming at V came to 4 bases and at J to 2 bases, leaving 4 bases not matched to a gene. The germline gives CDR1 SEHNR, CDR2 FQNEAQ (reference sequence). The CDR3 DNA sequence: TGTGCCAGCAGCTCGGGACAGTCGACTAATGAAAAACTGTTTTTT. It yields the protein CASSSGQSTNEKLFF.

In this sample, this clonotype turned up many times. This rearrangement joins TRBV6-2 or TRBV6-3 to TRBJ2-7; no clear D. This CDR3 is built from 17 residues. V lost 7 bases, J lost 0 bases, and 22 bases lay in between. Germline CDR1 and CDR2: MNHEY and SVGEGT. CDR3 protein: CASTKGAGIRGSYEQYF. The CDR3 nucleotides are TGTGCCAGCACCAAAGGAGCTGGGATTCGAGGCTCCTACGAGCAGTACTTC.

This clonotype has at least ten counts. CDR3 DNA sequence: TGTGCCAGCAGCCCTTCACAGGGGATTCACACTGAAGCTTTCTTT. Translating gives CASSPSQGIHTEAFF. This chain links TRBV7-2 with TRBJ1-1; 7 bases are shared with TRBD1. After removal of 5 bases from V and 3 bases from J, the junction contained 9 bases not matched to a gene. Per the germline V gene, CDR1 is SGHTA and CDR2 is FQGNSA. This CDR3 contains 15 residues.

The chain links TRBV4-1 to TRBJ2-5, with D unresolved. The V gene lost 1 base and the J gene lost 3 bases, with 12 bases spanning the gap. This CDR3 is built from 15 residues. The germline V gene has CDR1 MGHRA and CDR2 YSYEKL. The CDR3, as DNA: TGCGCCAGCAGCCAAGTCGAGTTCCTGAAAGAGACCCAGTACTTC. Amino acids: CASSQVEFLKETQYF.

This CDR3 is CASSRTLAGGPYEQYF. The CDR3 nucleotides are TGCGCCAGCAGCAGGACCCTAGCGGGGGGTCCCTACGAGCAGTACTTC. The V and J genes are TRBV5-1 and TRBJ2-7, with 11 bases matching TRBD2. J was trimmed by 2 bases and V by 4 bases; bases with no gene match: 8. CDR1 is SGHRS, CDR2 YFSETQ, per germline. The CDR3 contains 16 residues.

The J gene is TRBJ2-5, the V gene TRBV25-1, with D possibly being TRBD2 (7 bases). Trimming removed 5 bases from V and 3 bases from J, with 16 bases in between. Germline V gives CDR1 MGHDK, CDR2 SYGVNS. CDR3 size: 15 residues. The CDR3 nucleotides read TGTGCCAGCAGTCCGTACGGCGGGGGCGAAGAGACCCAGTACTTC. Translated: CASSPYGGGEETQYF.

There are a few counts of this clonotype. The rearrangement links TRBV20-1 to TRBJ2-7, with 9 bases aligning to TRBD1. V dropped 4 bases and J dropped 2; count of bases not matched to a gene: 6. Germline loops: CDR1 DFQATT, CDR2 SNEGSKA (reference sequence). The CDR3 spans 14 residues. In DNA form, the CDR3 reads TGCAGTGCTACGGGGACAGGGAGCCCCTACGAGCAGTACTTC. It encodes CSATGTGSPYEQYF.

Many counts were recorded for this clonotype. The chain carries TRBV12-3 or TRBV12-4 and TRBJ2-1; D unclear. The V gene lost 3 bases and the J gene lost 2 bases, with 11 bases spanning the gap. The CDR3 contains 15 residues. CDR3 nucleotide sequence: TGTGCCAGCAGTTTCCTTACACCCCCCTACAATGAGCAGTTCTTC. Translating gives CASSFLTPPYNEQFF.

This clonotype occurred many times. This chain links TRBV20-1 with TRBJ1-1; D may be TRBD1 (5 bases). The V gene lost 3 bases and the J gene lost 1 base, with 12 bases spanning the gap. The CDR3 runs to 14 residues. From germline, CDR1 is DFQATT and CDR2 SNEGSKA (reference sequence). The CDR3 DNA reads as TGCAGTGCTAGGATTCAGGGAGGGAACACTGAAGCTTTCTTT. Translation: CSARIQGGNTEAFF.

This clonotype came up a few times. This chain links TRBV28 with TRBJ1-4; D gene ambiguous. The CDR3 extends over 15 amino acids. Trimming pared 3 bases from V and 3 bases from J, leaving 11 bases between. CDR1 is MDHEN, CDR2 SYDVKM, per germline. Here the CDR3 reads CASSFFSGANEKLFF. The CDR3, as DNA: TGTGCCAGCAGTTTCTTCAGCGGGGCTAATGAAAAACTGTTTTTT.

This clonotype was found many times. The rearrangement uses TRBV6-2 or TRBV6-3 and TRBJ2-2; the match to TRBD1 covers 9 bases. Germline trimming cut 6 bases from V and 4 bases from J; bases unmatched to any gene: 3. Germline V gives CDR1 MNHEY, CDR2 SVGEGT. The CDR3 length is 14 residues. Written as DNA, the CDR3 is TGTGCCAGCAGGAGGACAGGGGCCACCGGGGAGCTGTTTTTT. The encoded protein is CASRRTGATGELFF.

This clonotype has ten or more counts. The rearrangement joins TRBV6-5 to TRBJ1-2; D unclear. Germline loops: CDR1 MNHEY, CDR2 SVGAGI. There are 15 residues in the CDR3. V was clipped by 2 bases and J by 4 bases, with 14 bases between them. The CDR3 spells CASSYGPTSFYGYTF. The CDR3 DNA is TGTGCCAGCAGTTACGGACCGACTAGTTTCTATGGCTACACCTTC.

This rearrangement joins TRBV5-4 to TRBJ2-3; 8 bases are a match to TRBD2. V gave up 4 bases and J gave up 2 bases; unmatched junction bases: 9. The CDR3 runs to 16 residues. The germline CDR1 and CDR2 sequences are SGHNT and YYREEE (reference sequence). CDR3: CASSPQAGGLTDTQYF. In DNA form, the CDR3 reads TGTGCCAGCAGCCCCCAGGCGGGGGGACTCACAGATACGCAGTATTTT.